This T cell receptor beta chain was found in a study of regulatory T cells in long-lasting Graves disease. Study results and limitations: A greater number of public clonotypes (approximately 2,500) was shared by persistent patients than by new patients (over 900). Thyroid tissue went unexamined; only peripheral blood was analyzed. Persistent Graves' patients showed reduced TCR diversity versus newly diagnosed patients.

Concerning this clonotype itself: Its antigen is not known.

Arm-PCR with iRepertoire HTBI primers amplified the CDR3 regions for these TCR beta libraries. TCRdb processed the multiplex PCR reads anew with MiXCR; each CDR3 protein has one entry. This table holds hundreds of thousands of distinct CDR3 sequences, about 30% found once. Time point reported: persistent/refractory GD, antithyroid drugs over 5 years with positive TRAb. Generation of the TCR library employed RNA extracted from PBMCs. The origin of this receptor is a female donor with Graves disease. The sample was peripheral blood mononuclear cells (PBMCs), taken when the disease was refractory, from a patient treated with antithyroid drugs.

Written as DNA, the CDR3 is TGTGCCAGCAGCCCCGGGACTAGCATTCGGATAGAATACGAGCAGTACTTC. Translated: CASSPGTSIRIEYEQYF. The chain carries TRBV3-1 and TRBJ2-7, with 9 bases that match TRBD2. With V trimmed by 4 bases and J by 4 bases, 14 bases remained unmatched. Germline loops: CDR1 LGHDT, CDR2 YNNKEL (reference sequence). The CDR3 extends over 17 amino acids.